The next 20 T cell receptor beta chains were all read from a single sample in a study of identical twins. Via MiXCR, TCRdb re-called the 5' RACE reads, giving one row per CDR3 protein. This table holds about 150,000 distinct CDR3 sequences, approximately 4% found once. The sequencing sample was made of memory T cells sorted from blood. The source is a man aged 18 to 30 in good health.

The sample holds many counts of this clonotype. The chain recombines TRBV6-1 with TRBJ2-1, with 8 nucleotides matching TRBD2. The CDR3 has 13 residues. V lost 10 bases, J lost 10 bases, and 12 bases stayed unmatched. The germline gives CDR1 MNHNS, CDR2 SASEGT. Written as DNA, the CDR3 is TGTGCCAACTCCGCCGAGGTAGCGGGAGAGCAGTTCTTC. Its protein is CANSAEVAGEQFF.

This clonotype was observed at least ten times. This rearrangement joins TRBV20-1 to TRBJ1-6; D may be TRBD1 (5 bases). The germline V gene encodes CDR1 DFQATT and CDR2 SNEGSKA (reference sequence). Deletions cut 5 bases from V and 8 bases from J, with 16 bases between. The CDR3 contains 14 residues. The CDR3: CSAQIPKGDSPLHF. In DNA form, the CDR3 reads TGCAGTGCTCAAATCCCTAAAGGGGATTCACCCCTCCACTTT.

The table lists this clonotype with many counts. This chain uses TRBV15 with TRBJ1-1; 12 bases align to TRBD1. CDR3 size: 16 residues. V shed 5 bases, J shed 5 bases, and the junction held 9 bases outside the gene matches. Germline lookup yields CDR1 LNHNV and CDR2 YYDKDF (reference sequence). This CDR3 reads CATSPGQGATWTEAFF. The CDR3 DNA reads as TGTGCCACCAGCCCGGGACAGGGGGCGACGTGGACTGAAGCTTTCTTT.

This clonotype was recorded many times. V usage is TRBV5-5 and J usage is TRBJ1-5; weak D call: TRBD1 (5 bases). V gave up 3 bases and J gave up 7 bases, with 11 bases separating them. Germline CDR1 is SGHKS and CDR2 is YYEKEE (reference sequence). This CDR3 is 13 amino acids long. The CDR3 loop is CASSWRGGQPQHF. CDR3 bases: TGTGCCAGCAGCTGGCGGGGCGGGCAGCCCCAGCATTTT. Full variable domain (remainder filled in from reference TRBV5-5 and TRBJ1-5): DAGVTQSPTHLIKTRGQQVTLRCSPISGHKSVSWYQQVLGQGPQFIFQYYEKEERGRGNFPDRFSARQFPNYSSELNVNALLLGDSALYLCASSWRGGQPQHFGDGTRLSIL.

The chain is built from TRBV6-2 or TRBV6-3 and TRBJ2-3, with 7 positions matching TRBD2. The trim removed 4 bases at V and 3 bases at J, leaving 7 bases unmatched. Germline lookup yields CDR1 MNHEY and CDR2 SVGEGT. This CDR3 has 15 residues. The CDR3 DNA reads TGTGCCAGCAGTTCCCCCGGGACTATAACAGATACGCAGTATTTT. Its protein product is CASSSPGTITDTQYF.

This clonotype was observed at least ten times. The gene calls are TRBV19 and TRBJ2-7; 9 bases are shared with TRBD1. The ends lost 5 bases at V and 3 bases at J; junction bases unmatched: 5. CDR1 and CDR2 from the germline V gene are LNHDA and SQIVND (reference sequence). There are 14 residues in the CDR3. The CDR3 DNA sequence: TGTGCCAGTAGTCCCGACAGGGGGAGCTACGAGCAGTACTTC. It codes for CASSPDRGSYEQYF. Drawing the rest from reference TRBV19 and TRBJ2-7, the complete variable domain is DGGITQSPKYLFRKEGQNVTLSCEQNLNHDAMYWYRQDPGQGLRLIYYSQIVNDFQKGDIAEGYSVSREKKESFPLTVTSAQKNPTAFYLCASSPDRGSYEQYFGPGTRLTVT.

By frequency in the sample, this clonotype is medium-sized. The CDR3 loop is CASSYHEITDTQYF. CDR3 coding DNA: TGCGCCAGCAGCTACCACGAGATCACAGATACGCAGTATTTT. The chain carries TRBV5-1 and TRBJ2-3; D is ambiguous. The V end lost 3 bases, the J end lost 2 bases, and 10 bases lay between the germline ends. Germline CDR1 reads SGHRS; CDR2 reads YFSETQ. The CDR3 is 14 residues long.

This clonotype appeared many times. The chain combines TRBV2 with TRBJ2-1; 7 bases agree with TRBD1. Germline lookup yields CDR1 SNHLY and CDR2 FYNNEI. Losses at the gene ends were 5 bases for V and 10 bases for J; bases not matched to a gene: 8. The CDR3 sequence is 13 residues long. CDR3 sequence reads: CASSPTRQGEQFF. Here the CDR3 DNA reads TGTGCCAGCAGTCCGACCCGACAGGGAGAGCAGTTCTTC.

This clonotype has more than one count but fewer than ten. The chain couples TRBV24-1 to TRBJ2-2; possibly TRBD1 for D (7 bases). Germline V CDR1 and CDR2: KGHDR, SFDVKD. V dropped 9 bases and J dropped 0 bases, with 10 bases sitting between them. CDR3 length: 14 amino acids. The CDR3 nucleotides read TGTGCCACCGGAGGGACAGCGAACACCGGGGAGCTGTTTTTT. This encodes CATGGTANTGELFF.

This clonotype was detected many times. The chain joins TRBV4-1 to TRBJ2-7, with D unclear. Germline V gene lookup returns CDR1 MGHRA and CDR2 YSYEKL. This CDR3 region has 15 residues. The germline V and J ends were trimmed by 0 bases and 4 bases, with 13 bases remaining between them. This chain's CDR3 is CASSQDLVSTYEQYV. The CDR3, as DNA: TGCGCCAGCAGCCAAGATTTGGTGTCTACTTACGAGCAGTACGTC.

This clonotype came up many times. The chain has TRBV9 and TRBJ2-3; D is unclear. Per the germline V gene, CDR1 is SGDLS and CDR2 is YYNGEE. The CDR3 sequence is 16 residues long. The V gene lost 1 base and the J gene lost 0 bases, with 12 bases spanning the gap. CDR3: CASSVSSAFSTDTQYF. CDR3 DNA: TGTGCCAGCAGCGTATCGTCAGCGTTTAGCACAGATACGCAGTATTTT.

This clonotype was seen only a few times. This chain links TRBV7-9 with TRBJ2-7; the D gene is possibly TRBD2 (5 bases). Germline lookup yields CDR1 SEHNR and CDR2 FQNEAQ (reference sequence). The CDR3 extends over 13 amino acids. The ends were cut back, 4 bases at V and 3 bases at J, with 10 bases in the middle. The CDR3 bases are TGTGCCAGCAGCTATGCGGGCGACTACGAGCAGTACTTC. This gives the protein CASSYAGDYEQYF. Full variable domain (missing parts from reference TRBV7-9 and TRBJ2-7): DTGVSQNPRHKITKRGQNVTFRCDPISEHNRLYWYRQTLGQGPEFLTYFQNEAQLEKSRLLSDRFSAERPKGSFSTLEIQRTEQGDSAMYLCASSYAGDYEQYFGPGTRLTVT.

The V call is TRBV4-2, the J call TRBJ2-6; TRBD2 matches at 7 bases. Germline values: CDR1 LGHNA, CDR2 YNFKEQ. The CDR3 loop spans 19 amino acids. After removal of 0 bases from V and 0 bases from J, the junction contained 8 bases not matched to a gene. For the CDR3, the DNA is TGTGCCAGCAGCCAAGATTCGGGGACTACTACCTCTGGGGCCAACGTCCTGACTTTC. The encoded protein is CASSQDSGTTTSGANVLTF.

This clonotype was seen at least ten times. This chain connects TRBV28 to TRBJ2-1; D is possibly TRBD2 (6 bases). From germline, CDR1 is MDHEN and CDR2 SYDVKM. Trimming cost V 5 bases and J 12 bases, with 11 bases left between them. The CDR3 contains 11 residues. CDR3 amino acids: CASSTTRSQFF. For the CDR3, the DNA is TGTGCCAGCAGTACGACTAGATCGCAGTTCTTC. The full variable domain, with the rest looked up from reference TRBV28 and TRBJ2-1, is DVKVTQSSRYLVKRTGEKVFLECVQDMDHENMFWYRQDPGLGLRLIYFSYDVKMKEKGDIPEGYSVSREKKERFSLILESASTNQTSMYLCASSTTRSQFFGPGTRLTVL.

Many counts were recorded for this clonotype. The rearrangement links TRBV7-2 to TRBJ2-4; the D gene could be TRBD1 or TRBD2 (5 bases each). Germline lookup yields CDR1 SGHTA and CDR2 FQGNSA. Trimming left V 3 bases short and J 12 bases short, with 9 bases between. This CDR3 is 11 amino acids long. DNA of the CDR3: TGTGCCAGCAGCTTCCGGGACCGTCAGTACTTC. Its protein product is CASSFRDRQYF.

This clonotype was recorded at least ten times. The rearrangement uses TRBV5-4 and TRBJ2-5; 9 nucleotides line up with TRBD2. This CDR3 contains 14 residues. With V trimmed by 1 base and J by 4 bases, 2 bases remained unmatched. The germline gives CDR1 SGHNT, CDR2 YYREEE (reference sequence). CDR3 in amino acids: CASSLISGRETQYF. Written as DNA, the CDR3 is TGTGCCAGCAGCTTGATTAGCGGGAGAGAGACCCAGTACTTC.

This clonotype was found many times. V and J are TRBV5-1 and TRBJ2-1, with D unresolved. Trimming took off 0 bases at V and 6 bases at J, with 7 bases between the two ends. This CDR3 is 13 amino acids long. CDR1 is SGHRS, CDR2 YFSETQ, per germline. The CDR3 nucleotides are TGCGCCAGCAGCTTGGAAATGCGCAATGAGCAGTTCTTC. As protein: CASSLEMRNEQFF.

This clonotype was counted ten times or more. This chain joins TRBV7-9 and TRBJ2-5, with D perhaps TRBD1 (5 bases). The V and J ends lost 6 bases and 4 bases respectively, with 15 bases between them. Per the germline V gene, CDR1 is SEHNR and CDR2 is FQNEAQ (reference sequence). CDR3 length: 14 residues. The CDR3 loop is CASRDRVGRETQYF. In DNA, the CDR3 is TGTGCCAGCAGAGACCGGGTGGGGCGAGAGACCCAGTACTTC.

This clonotype was counted ten times or more. The rearrangement uses TRBV12-3 or TRBV12-4 and TRBJ2-1; 13 bases align to TRBD2. Losses at the gene ends were 7 bases for V and 5 bases for J; bases not matched to a gene: 5. The CDR3 is made up of 15 amino acids. CDR3 sequence: CASTSGLAGDNEQFF. In DNA form, the CDR3 reads TGTGCCAGCACCTCAGGACTAGCGGGAGACAATGAGCAGTTCTTC.

This clonotype occurred many times. V is TRBV12-3 or TRBV12-4 and J is TRBJ2-2; no definite D call. V was clipped by 6 bases and J by 5 bases, with 4 bases between them. The CDR3 covers 11 residues. The CDR3 DNA reads TGTGCCAGCAGAGAGACCGGGGAGCTGTTTTTT. Residues: CASRETGELFF.